The rows below give T cell receptor beta chains drawn from one sample of a study of blood T cell repertoires in COVID-19. Generated by immunoSEQ multiplex PCR, the TCRdb table keeps only in-frame clones and is missing some. This table holds 150,000 to 200,000 clones, approximately 88% found once. The sample consisted of PBMCs or T cells enriched from blood (not recorded which). The source is a woman in her fifties or sixties who had recovered from COVID-19. CDR3s include the opening cysteine and the closing phenylalanine or tryptophan. D genes are given only for firm matches. Size is omitted from some rows. Given values are once, few, many or a class for expanded clones.

V: TRBV5-4; J: TRBJ1-1; size: .; D: .; CDR3: CASSLDRAANTEAFF; DNA: TGTGCCAGCAGCTTGGACAGGGCCGCGAACACTGAAGCTTTCTTT
V: TRBV5-1; J: TRBJ2-1; size: .; D: .; CDR3: CASSLDASEEQFF; DNA: TGCGCCAGCAGCTTGGACGCCAGCGAGGAGCAGTTCTTC
V: TRBV28; J: TRBJ2-7; size: .; D: TRBD2; CDR3: CASSLPGTSGYEQYF; DNA: TGTGCCAGCAGTTTACCTGGGACTAGCGGGTACGAGCAGTACTTC
V: TRBV5-4; J: TRBJ2-2; size: .; D: .; CDR3: CASSPGLGARNTGELFF; DNA: TGTGCCAGCAGCCCTGGATTGGGGGCCAGGAACACCGGGGAGCTGTTTTTT
V: TRBV5-1; J: TRBJ1-5; size: .; D: .; CDR3: CASSPDRNQPQHF; DNA: TGCGCCAGCAGCCCTGACAGGAATCAGCCCCAGCATTTT
V: TRBV27; J: TRBJ1-1; size: .; D: .; CDR3: CASRRTDGNTEAFF; DNA: TGTGCCAGCAGGAGGACAGATGGGAACACTGAAGCTTTCTTT
V: TRBV7-9; J: TRBJ2-7; size: .; D: TRBD1; CDR3: CASSLTGTGSPYEQYF; DNA: TGTGCCAGCAGCTTGACTGGGACAGGGTCCCCCTACGAGCAGTACTTC
V: TRBV2; J: TRBJ1-1; size: .; D: .; CDR3: CASKIQGSMNTEAFF; DNA: TGTGCCAGCAAAATTCAGGGTTCAATGAACACTGAAGCTTTCTTT
V: TRBV12-3/TRBV12-4; J: TRBJ2-5; size: .; D: .; CDR3: CASSLWGVETQYF; DNA: TGTGCCAGCAGTTTGTGGGGGGTAGAGACCCAGTACTTC
V: TRBV19; J: TRBJ2-5; size: .; D: TRBD1; CDR3: CASSPRTGGTLAQYF; DNA: TGTGCCAGTAGTCCCCGGACAGGGGGGACGTTGGCCCAGTACTTC
V: TRBV5-8; J: TRBJ2-7; size: .; D: TRBD1; CDR3: CASSKDRGFFYEQYF; DNA: TGTGCCAGCAGTAAAGACAGGGGTTTTTTCTACGAGCAGTACTTC
V: TRBV5-1; J: TRBJ1-2; size: .; D: .; CDR3: CASSLGLGVGGRYGYTF; DNA: TGCGCCAGCAGCTTGGGATTAGGCGTGGGGGGACGCTATGGCTACACCTTC
V: TRBV30; J: TRBJ1-3; size: .; D: .; CDR3: CAWSPGPAGNTIYF; DNA: TGTGCCTGGAGTCCAGGGCCCGCCGGAAACACCATATATTTT
V: TRBV7-2; J: TRBJ2-2; size: .; D: .; CDR3: CASSSSPIAGELFF; DNA: TGTGCCAGCAGCTCGTCCCCTATTGCCGGGGAGCTGTTTTTT
V: TRBV5-5; J: TRBJ2-7; size: .; D: .; CDR3: CASSVSPGTGGEQYF; DNA: TGTGCCAGCAGCGTATCCCCAGGCACAGGTGGCGAGCAGTACTTC
V: TRBV5-4; J: TRBJ1-2; size: medium-sized; D: TRBD1; CDR3: CASSSPTPDRGPINIYGYTF; DNA: TGTGCCAGCAGCTCCCCGACTCCCGACAGGGGTCCCATCAATATCTATGGCTACACCTTC
V: TRBV6-5; J: TRBJ2-5; size: .; D: TRBD2; CDR3: CASCRGGDLETQYF; DNA: TGTGCCAGCTGTCGGGGGGGGGATCTGGAGACCCAGTACTTC
V: TRBV9; J: TRBJ2-7; size: .; D: TRBD2; CDR3: CASSAGPGTSGYEQYF; DNA: TGTGCCAGCAGCGCGGGGCCCGGGACTAGCGGTTACGAGCAGTACTTC
V: TRBV19; J: TRBJ2-7; size: once; D: .; CDR3: CASSQGLYDYEQYF; DNA: TGTGCCAGTAGCCAGGGACTTTATGACTACGAGCAGTACTTC
V: TRBV15; J: TRBJ1-4; size: many; D: .; CDR3: CATSRGQGRNNEKLFF; DNA: TGTGCCACCAGCAGAGGCCAGGGCCGGAATAATGAAAAACTGTTTTTT
V: TRBV7-8; J: TRBJ1-5; size: .; D: .; CDR3: CASSLVSGGNHNQPQHF; DNA: TGTGCCAGCAGCTTAGTGTCCGGCGGGAACCACAATCAGCCCCAGCATTTT
V: TRBV18; J: TRBJ2-3; size: .; D: TRBD1; CDR3: CASARGQGGTDTQYF; DNA: TGTGCCAGCGCCAGAGGACAGGGGGGCACAGATACGCAGTATTTT
V: TRBV14; J: TRBJ2-7; size: .; D: TRBD1; CDR3: CASSQLDFWGQGNYEQYF; DNA: TGTGCCAGCAGCCAACTCGATTTCTGGGGACAGGGGAACTACGAGCAGTACTTC
V: TRBV27; J: TRBJ2-3; size: .; D: TRBD1; CDR3: CASGRQGRADTQYF; DNA: TGTGCCAGCGGGAGACAGGGACGCGCAGATACGCAGTATTTT
V: TRBV28; J: TRBJ2-1; size: .; D: TRBD2; CDR3: CASSFNPSGSNDEQFF; DNA: TGTGCCAGCAGTTTTAACCCTAGCGGGAGTAACGATGAGCAGTTCTTC
V: TRBV28; J: TRBJ2-2; size: .; D: TRBD2; CDR3: CASSLWGLAVTGELFF; DNA: TGTGCCAGCAGTTTGTGGGGACTAGCGGTCACCGGGGAGCTGTTTTTT
V: TRBV24-1; J: TRBJ2-5; size: few; D: .; CDR3: CATSDHLKSRVSETQYF; DNA: TGTGCCACCAGTGATCATCTCAAGTCCAGGGTGTCAGAGACCCAGTACTTC
V: TRBV30; J: TRBJ1-2; size: many; D: .; CDR3: CAWSRGYGYTF; DNA: TGTGCCTGGAGTCGGGGCTATGGCTACACCTTC
V: TRBV7-9; J: TRBJ2-7; size: .; D: TRBD1; CDR3: CASSLRQGSYEQYF; DNA: TGTGCCAGCAGCTTAAGACAGGGGTCCTACGAGCAGTACTTC
V: TRBV13; J: TRBJ1-2; size: .; D: TRBD1; CDR3: CASSLFRGSYGYTF; DNA: TGTGCCAGCAGCTTATTCAGGGGGTCCTATGGCTACACCTTC
V: TRBV4-1; J: TRBJ2-7; size: .; D: .; CDR3: CASSQESAYEQYF; DNA: TGCGCCAGCAGCCAAGAATCTGCGTACGAGCAGTACTTC
V: TRBV7-3; J: TRBJ2-3; size: few; D: TRBD2; CDR3: CASSPTSGGAADTQYF; DNA: TGTGCCAGCAGCCCGACTAGCGGGGGGGCCGCAGATACGCAGTATTTT
V: TRBV6-6; J: TRBJ2-1; size: .; D: .; CDR3: CASSYAPWLRNEQFF; DNA: TGTGCCAGCAGTTACGCCCCTTGGTTGCGCAATGAGCAGTTCTTC
V: TRBV10-3; J: TRBJ1-3; size: .; D: .; CDR3: CALGSSGNTIYF; DNA: TGTGCCCTGGGGAGCTCTGGAAACACCATATATTTT
V: TRBV7-9; J: TRBJ2-7; size: few; D: .; CDR3: CASSLSTARYSYEQYF; DNA: TGTGCCAGCAGCTTGTCAACAGCAAGGTACTCCTACGAGCAGTACTTC
V: TRBV5-1; J: TRBJ1-3; size: few; D: TRBD1; CDR3: CASSLEGQGTGNTIYF; DNA: TGCGCCAGCAGCTTGGAGGGACAGGGGACAGGAAACACCATATATTTT
V: TRBV11-2; J: TRBJ1-1; size: few; D: .; CDR3: CASSLGGGMNTEAFF; DNA: TGTGCCAGCAGCTTAGGGGGGGGGATGAACACTGAAGCTTTCTTT
V: TRBV27; J: TRBJ2-7; size: .; D: TRBD2; CDR3: CASSEREWGYEQYF; DNA: TGTGCCAGCAGTGAGCGGGAGTGGGGTTACGAGCAGTACTTC
V: TRBV28; J: TRBJ1-2; size: .; D: TRBD1; CDR3: CASSLDTGGSGYTF; DNA: TGTGCCAGCAGTTTGGATACAGGGGGAAGTGGCTACACCTTC
V: TRBV19; J: TRBJ2-2; size: .; D: .; CDR3: CASSTHGRGPMTGELFF; DNA: TGTGCCAGTAGTACCCACGGACGGGGTCCTATGACCGGGGAGCTGTTTTTT